This TCR beta chain was recorded in a study of shared clonotypes between healthy human individuals. Study background: The donor pool was made up of two women and three men aged 18 to 49.

This table comes from immunoSEQ multiplex PCR, and its TCRdb copy is limited to in-frame clones, with some not included. The table shows about half a million clones, with over 60% occurring only once. About this clone: A single base separates this from a much larger clone, so it may be a read error.

CDR3 length: 14 amino acids. The sample consisted of PBMCs. The receptor's source is a woman in her thirties or forties in good health. Some clones in this sample may be carry-over from other donors' samples. This sequence joins TRBV23-1 and TRBJ1-2, with D perhaps TRBD1 (5 bases). TRBV23-1 is treated as an ORF (open reading frame) with a function not yet certain. The CDR3 DNA sequence: TGCGCCGGCAGTCGACCCAGGGCAAACTATGGCTACACCTTC. Its protein is CAGSRPRANYGYTF.